Sequencing of this TCR beta chain was carried out in a study of blood T cell repertoires in COVID-19. Study at large: There were acute and convalescent COVID-19 samples, and they came from the United States, Italy and Spain. The cDNA or gDNA used as material had been derived from T cells, B-cell-depleted T cells, or PBMCs.

The CDR3 totals 14 residues. Germline CDR1 and CDR2: ENHRY and SYGVKD. Trimming removed 1 base at V and 5 bases at J, with 11 bases between. Per the authors' pipeline: Estimates of nucleated cell counts were drawn from the amplification of reference gene primers. Profiling relied on immunoSEQ multiplex PCR, and the TCRdb table lists in-frame clones only, not all of them. For V, J and clone size, that table is used; D and trimming come from the DNA. The sample consists of about 240,000 clones, around 83% of them appearing once. The sample comprised peripheral blood. The rearrangement uses TRBV10-3 and TRBJ1-1; a weak D match, TRBD1 (5 bases). This TCR was sampled from an elderly woman with acute or convalescent COVID-19. Here the CDR3 DNA reads TGTGCCATCAGTGAGTTGGGAGGGGAAACTGAAGCTTTCTTT. Amino acids: CAISELGGETEAFF.